These 2 T cell receptor beta chains came from one sample sequenced in a study of identical twins. TCRdb analysed the 5' RACE reads with MiXCR anew, one entry per CDR3 protein. This sample has 650,000 to 800,000 distinct CDR3 sequences, with over 8.5% found just once. This same sample was also taken into another study, of yellow fever vaccine responses in identical twins.

The specimen sequenced was PBMCs. These receptors were collected from a woman aged 18-29 years in good health.

The rearrangement uses TRBV6-1 and TRBJ2-5; a possible D gene is TRBD1 (5 bases). Looked up from germline, CDR1 is MNHNS and CDR2 is SASEGT. CDR3 length: 14 amino acids. V lost 7 bases and J lost 5, with 17 bases in between. The CDR3 DNA reads as TGTGCCAGCAAGGCTGTCCGTAAGGGGGAGACCCAGTACTTC. Translating it yields CASKAVRKGETQYF.

The chain employs TRBV24-1 and TRBJ2-2; D unresolved. This CDR3 spans 16 amino acids. V dropped 0 bases and J dropped 4 bases, with 11 bases sitting between them. The germline CDR1 and CDR2 sequences are KGHDR and SFDVKD. The CDR3 loop reads CATSDLQGWATGELFF. The DNA of the CDR3 is TGTGCCACCAGTGATTTGCAAGGGTGGGCCACCGGGGAGCTGTTTTTT.